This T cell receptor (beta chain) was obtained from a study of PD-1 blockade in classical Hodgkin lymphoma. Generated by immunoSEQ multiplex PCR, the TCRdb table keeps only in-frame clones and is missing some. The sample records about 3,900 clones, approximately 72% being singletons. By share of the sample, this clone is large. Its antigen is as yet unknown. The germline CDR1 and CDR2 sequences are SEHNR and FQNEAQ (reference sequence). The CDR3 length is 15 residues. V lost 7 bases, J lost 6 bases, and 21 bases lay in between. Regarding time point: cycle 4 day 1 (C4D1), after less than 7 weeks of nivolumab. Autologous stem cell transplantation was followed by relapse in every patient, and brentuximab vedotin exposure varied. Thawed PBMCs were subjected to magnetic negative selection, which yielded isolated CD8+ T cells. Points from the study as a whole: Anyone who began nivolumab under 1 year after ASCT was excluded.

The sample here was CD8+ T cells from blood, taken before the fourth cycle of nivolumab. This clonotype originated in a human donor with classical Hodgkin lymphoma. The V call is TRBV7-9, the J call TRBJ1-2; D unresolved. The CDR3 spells CASIEGLEGGNGYTF. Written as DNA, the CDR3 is TGTGCCAGCATTGAAGGTCTCGAGGGTGGCAATGGCTACACCTTC.